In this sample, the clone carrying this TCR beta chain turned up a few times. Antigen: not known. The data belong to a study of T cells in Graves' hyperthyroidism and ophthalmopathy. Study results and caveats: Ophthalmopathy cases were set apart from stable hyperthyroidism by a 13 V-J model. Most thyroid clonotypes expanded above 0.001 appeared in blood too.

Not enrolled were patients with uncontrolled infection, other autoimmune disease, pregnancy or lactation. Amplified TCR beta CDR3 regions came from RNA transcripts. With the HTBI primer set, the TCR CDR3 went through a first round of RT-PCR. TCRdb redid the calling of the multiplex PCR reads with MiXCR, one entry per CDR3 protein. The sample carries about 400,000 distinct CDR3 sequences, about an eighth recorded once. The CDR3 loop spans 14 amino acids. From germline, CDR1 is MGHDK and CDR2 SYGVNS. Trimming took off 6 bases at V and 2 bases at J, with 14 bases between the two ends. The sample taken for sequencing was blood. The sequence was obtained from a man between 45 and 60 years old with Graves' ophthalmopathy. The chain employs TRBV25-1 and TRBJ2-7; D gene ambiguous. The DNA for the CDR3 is TGTGCCAGCAGCATACTGGACGGAACCTACGAGCAGTACTTC. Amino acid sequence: CASSILDGTYEQYF.